These 2 T cell receptor beta chains came from one sample sequenced in a study of CD8+ T cells in alopecia areata. This sample's treatment: oral pan-JAK inhibitor, 5-10 mg twice daily. Sequencing relied on a cDNA template that was reverse transcribed from extracted RNA. The table came from immunoSEQ multiplex PCR; TCRdb's copy has only in-frame clones and leaves some out. The data show some 200,000 clones, about three fifths seen once. This specimen was CD8+ T cells sorted from blood, taken at week 24, from a patient treated with tofacitinib. The receptors derive from a human donor with alopecia areata.

The chain employs TRBV29-1 and TRBJ2-7; the match to TRBD2 covers 12 bases. Trimming cost V 2 bases and J 4 bases; bases outside gene matches: 6. CDR3 length: 15 residues. Germline CDR1 reads SQVTM; CDR2 reads ANQGSEA. CDR3 DNA sequence: TGCAGCGTTGAACTAGCGGGGGGGCCGGTTTACGAGCAGTACTTC. Residues: CSVELAGGPVYEQYF.

In its sample, this clone was seen once. The genes are TRBV15 and TRBJ1-5; D gene ambiguous. Germline assignment: CDR1 LNHNV and CDR2 YYDKDF (reference sequence). With 3 bases removed from V and 3 bases from J, the gap between germline ends came to 9 bases. The CDR3 length is 14 residues. The CDR3 here is CATSRGGHNQPQHF. In DNA, the CDR3 is TGTGCCACCAGCAGGGGAGGGCACAATCAGCCCCAGCATTTT.